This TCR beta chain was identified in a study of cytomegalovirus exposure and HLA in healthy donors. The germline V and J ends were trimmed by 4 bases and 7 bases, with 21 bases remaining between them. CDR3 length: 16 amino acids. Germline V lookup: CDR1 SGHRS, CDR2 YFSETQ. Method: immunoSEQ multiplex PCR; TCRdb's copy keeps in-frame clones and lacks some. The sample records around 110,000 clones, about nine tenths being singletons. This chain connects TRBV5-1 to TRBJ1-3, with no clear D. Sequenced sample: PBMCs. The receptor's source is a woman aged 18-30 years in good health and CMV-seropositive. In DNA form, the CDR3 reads TGCGCCAGCAGCCTGGGTGGGGAGATTCCAACGAACACCATATATTTT. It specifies CASSLGGEIPTNTIYF.